This TCR beta chain comes out of a study of blood T cell repertoires in COVID-19 (dated by TCRdb to 2019 to 2021). Study-wide context: Collaborator samples came from the United States, Italy and Spain and covered acute and convalescent phases of COVID-19. The prospective study material was composed of cDNA or gDNA derived from T cells, B-cell-depleted T cells, or PBMCs. Deeply sampled blood TCRbeta repertoires from subjects exposed to, actively infected with, or recovered from COVID-19 were included in the dataset. The repertoires were released in a freely available public database intended as a resource for research on the immune response to SARS-CoV-2. Samples came from the ongoing ImmuneRACE study (first 160 participants) plus 1,254 subjects from 6 global collaborators. Nearly every sample came with metadata listing a de-identified subject ID, COVID-19 status, age in years and sex. HLA class I and class II types, where available, came from metadata supplied by the sample provider rather than from assay-based typing. Results and caveats for the whole study, not just this receptor: The amount of clinical and demographic metadata varied by source and participant and was provided uncurated.

One collaborating source in Seattle enrolled patients during active infection and followed them longitudinally through the course of disease. The collaborating institutions used their own protocols to collect whole blood in K2EDTA tubes. For TCRbeta analysis, collaborators shipped samples in one of three forms: frozen whole blood, isolated PBMCs, or DNA extracted from either of those sample types. TCRbeta CDR3 regions were amplified from genomic DNA using the immunoSEQ Assay, a bias-controlled multiplex PCR. From the authors' description of their analysis: The number of nucleated cells in each sample was estimated from the amplification of reference gene primers within the assay. To quantify the absolute abundance of each unique TCRbeta CDR3 rearrangement, sequence reads were collapsed and filtered. Productive Simpson clonality was computed per sample as the square root of Simpson's diversity index over productive rearrangements. Held by TCRdb, this immuneACCESS table contains in-frame sequences only and omits some clones. Under half of the omission traces to an unresolved V gene where checked; the cause of the rest is unknown. That table furnishes V, J and clone size, whereas the DNA furnished D and trimming. The sample profile shows around 70,000 clones; around 80% of them were found once. Of the sample, 9.5% to 15% falls within the top ten clones.

Regarding this clone: It has no known antigen specificity. No base-level quality is on record; no much larger clone is a single base apart.

For this chain, trimming is 5 bases at the V end and 9 bases at the J end, and the number of junction bases without a gene match is 8. Spanning cysteine to phenylalanine, the CDR3 consists of 16 amino acids. CDR3 DNA is the only sequence kept; it has 48 bases, read in frame from the first base. Reading the germline V gene gives CDR1 SGHTA and CDR2 FQGNSA. The sample taken for sequencing was peripheral blood. This sequence was found in a man between 50 and 59 years old with COVID-19, enrolled during active disease. The V and J segments used are TRBV7-2 and TRBJ1-6; 12 nucleotides in the junction match TRBD1. The base sequence is TGTGCCAGCAGCAGTCCGGGACAGGGGGCTAGTTCACCCCTCCACTTT. Translation gives CASSSPGQGASSPLHF.